Shown below are 32 T cell receptor beta chains from a single sample sequenced in a study of beta chain features in type 1 diabetes. General study results and limits: Type 1 diabetes patients had moderately but significantly shorter TCRB CDR3s in all four CD4+ subsets.

Expressed TCRB transcripts were sequenced because the isolated RNA had all been reverse transcribed beforehand. Only in-frame clones appear in the TCRdb table, and some are missing; sequencing was by immunoSEQ multiplex PCR. The sample shows around 260,000 clones, over 20% of them seen only once. These receptors have no known antigen. Sequenced input: naive CD4+ T cells from blood. These receptors were collected from a woman aged 40 to 49 with type 1 diabetes.

This clone was seen a few times. This rearrangement joins TRBV4-1 to TRBJ1-4, with 7 nucleotides matching TRBD1. The trim removed 2 bases at V and 5 bases at J, leaving 8 bases unmatched. Germline assignment: CDR1 MGHRA and CDR2 YSYEKL. CDR3 length: 16 residues. CDR3 residues: CASSQFGQVLNEKLFF. The CDR3 coding sequence is TGCGCCAGCAGCCAATTCGGACAGGTTTTAAATGAAAAACTGTTTTTT.

This clone was seen a handful of times. The gene calls are TRBV9 and TRBJ2-1; D ambiguous. This CDR3 region has 16 residues. Germline CDR1 is SGDLS and CDR2 is YYNGEE. Trimming stripped 0 bases from V and 10 bases from J, with 20 bases between. The DNA of the CDR3 is TGTGCCAGCAGCGTAGGATCAGCCCCGGAGACCGGAGAGCAGTTCTTC. As protein: CASSVGSAPETGEQFF.

This clone was seen only a few times. This chain links TRBV4-1 with TRBJ1-4; D unresolved. Per the germline V gene, CDR1 is MGHRA and CDR2 is YSYEKL. Trimming took 4 bases from V and 8 from J, leaving 11 bases between them. The CDR3 length is 13 residues. The CDR3 loop reads CASSLQQSEKLFF. Written as DNA, the CDR3 is TGCGCCAGCAGCCTCCAACAGTCAGAAAAACTGTTTTTT.

This clone was counted between two and nine times. The chain carries TRBV29-1 and TRBJ2-3, with TRBD1 as a possible D gene (5 bases). The V end lost 4 bases, the J end lost 6 bases, and 17 bases lay between the germline ends. The CDR3 has 14 amino acids. Germline V gives CDR1 SQVTM, CDR2 ANQGSEA. The CDR3 loop is CSVGVGRAGDTQYF. CDR3 in DNA: TGCAGCGTTGGCGTTGGCAGGGCCGGGGATACGCAGTATTTT.

The V gene is TRBV29-1, the J gene TRBJ2-2; tentatively, D is TRBD2 (6 bases). V lost 5 bases and J 4 bases, leaving 11 bases between the germline ends. The CDR3 extends over 13 amino acids. CDR1 and CDR2 from the germline V gene are SQVTM and ANQGSEA. The CDR3 here is CSVRRGSTGELFF. The DNA of the CDR3 is TGCAGCGTTCGGAGGGGTAGCACCGGGGAGCTGTTTTTT.

The V and J genes are TRBV5-1 and TRBJ2-1; 7 bases are shared with TRBD1. V trimming: 0 bases; J trimming: 5 bases; junction bases outside the gene matches: 8. The CDR3 is 16 residues long. Germline CDR1 is SGHRS and CDR2 is YFSETQ. The CDR3 here is CASSLDRGQIHNEQFF. The CDR3 DNA reads as TGCGCCAGCAGCTTGGACAGGGGCCAAATTCACAATGAGCAGTTCTTC. Variable domain in full (rest from reference TRBV5-1 and TRBJ2-1): KAGVTQTPRYLIKTRGQQVTLSCSPISGHRSVSWYQQTPGQGLQFLFEYFSETQRNKGNFPGRFSGRQFSNSRSEMNVSTLELGDSALYLCASSLDRGQIHNEQFFGPGTRLTVL.

V usage is TRBV30 and J usage is TRBJ1-1; no clear D gene. CDR1 is GTSNPN and CDR2 is SVGIG in the germline V gene (reference sequence). The V gene lost 3 bases and the J gene lost 4 bases, with 12 bases spanning the gap. The CDR3 totals 13 residues. This CDR3 is CAWSRRDLTEAFF. The CDR3 nucleotides are TGTGCCTGGAGCAGGAGGGATCTCACTGAAGCTTTCTTT.

This chain connects TRBV5-4 to TRBJ2-7; 10 bases map to TRBD2. The germline CDR1 and CDR2 sequences are SGHNT and YYREEE (reference sequence). Trimming at V came to 4 bases and at J to 0 bases, leaving 10 bases not matched to a gene. The CDR3 loop spans 17 amino acids. The CDR3 loop reads CASSRPTAGGHSYEQYF. In DNA form, the CDR3 reads TGTGCCAGCAGCCGACCAACAGCGGGAGGGCACTCCTACGAGCAGTACTTC.

This clone was observed a few times. The chain links TRBV2 to TRBJ1-2; 8 bases are shared with TRBD1. With V trimmed by 9 bases and J by 8 bases, 8 bases remained unmatched. CDR3 length equals 12 residues. The germline V gene encodes CDR1 SNHLY and CDR2 FYNNEI. Here the CDR3 reads CARGLTGGGYTF. DNA for the CDR3: TGTGCCAGGGGCCTCACAGGGGGAGGCTACACCTTC.

The chain joins TRBV30 to TRBJ1-5; no clear D. Germline V gene lookup returns CDR1 GTSNPN and CDR2 SVGIG (reference sequence). The ends were cut back, 4 bases at V and 6 bases at J, with 13 bases in the middle. This CDR3 contains 13 residues. This chain's CDR3 is CAWTGGSAQPQHF. Here the CDR3 DNA reads TGTGCCTGGACCGGCGGGAGTGCTCAGCCCCAGCATTTT. Full variable domain (rest looked up from reference TRBV30 and TRBJ1-5): SQTIHQWPATLVQPVGSPLSLECTVEGTSNPNLYWYRQAAGRGLQLLFYSVGIGQISSEVPQNLSASRPQDRQFILSSKKLLLSDSGFYLCAWTGGSAQPQHFGDGTRLSIL.

The chain has TRBV30 and TRBJ1-5, with D unclear. V shed 7 bases and J shed 5 bases, with 18 bases lying between them. CDR3 length equals 14 residues. Germline loops: CDR1 GTSNPN, CDR2 SVGIG (reference sequence). CDR3 sequence (DNA): TGTGCCTTGTCCCCGGGTAGGGAGGATCAGCCCCAGCATTTT. As protein: CALSPGREDQPQHF. Looking up the rest from reference TRBV30 and TRBJ1-5 gives the full variable domain: SQTIHQWPATLVQPVGSPLSLECTVEGTSNPNLYWYRQAAGRGLQLLFYSVGIGQISSEVPQNLSASRPQDRQFILSSKKLLLSDSGFYLCALSPGREDQPQHFGDGTRLSIL.

The rearrangement joins TRBV23-1 to TRBJ2-7; 10 nucleotides align to TRBD1. TRBV23-1 is annotated as an ORF whose role is uncertain. The CDR3 has 15 residues. The J segment lost 5 bases and the V segment lost 3 bases, leaving 7 bases of the junction unmatched. The CDR3 region has the DNA TGCGCCAGCAGTCAGAGACAGGGGGCAAATGACGAGCAGTACTTC. Translation: CASSQRQGANDEQYF.

The chain carries TRBV7-9 and TRBJ1-1, with a tentative D call TRBD1 (5 bases). In germline, CDR1 is SEHNR, CDR2 FQNEAQ (reference sequence). The CDR3 length is 14 residues. The V and J ends lost 0 bases and 8 bases respectively, with 13 bases between them. CDR3 coding DNA: TGTGCCAGCAGCTTAGCGTTGACAGAAGGCGAAGCTTTCTTT. Amino acid sequence: CASSLALTEGEAFF.

This clone came up a few times. CDR3 amino acids: CAISVLRTGSTGELFF. Written as DNA, the CDR3 is TGTGCCATCAGTGTCCTGCGGACAGGTAGTACCGGGGAGCTGTTTTTT. The chain uses TRBV10-3 and TRBJ2-2; 7 bases map to TRBD1. CDR1 is ENHRY and CDR2 is SYGVKD in the germline V gene. The CDR3 consists of 16 residues. After removal of 4 bases from V and 5 bases from J, the junction contained 10 bases not matched to a gene.

This clone was observed a few times. The gene calls are TRBV7-2 and TRBJ1-5; possibly TRBD1 for D (5 bases). CDR1 SGHTA and CDR2 FQGNSA come from the germline V gene. Trimming shortened V by 2 bases and J by 6 bases, and 11 bases separated the two germline ends. This CDR3 region has 14 residues. CDR3 nucleotides: TGTGCCAGCAGCTTATTAGGGGCCCCTCAGCCCCAGCATTTT. Its translation: CASSLLGAPQPQHF.

This clone has a handful of counts. The chain has TRBV5-4 and TRBJ2-3; TRBD1 is a possible D gene (5 bases). This CDR3 is built from 14 residues. Trimming removed 4 bases from V and 5 bases from J, with 14 bases in between. Germline CDR1 and CDR2: SGHNT and YYREEE (reference sequence). Here the CDR3 reads CASSVRAGRDTQYF. CDR3 sequence (DNA): TGTGCCAGCAGCGTCAGGGCCGGCCGAGATACGCAGTATTTT.

This chain joins TRBV19 and TRBJ1-2, with D possibly matching TRBD1 (6 bases). Germline loops: CDR1 LNHDA, CDR2 SQIVND (reference sequence). V was trimmed by 3 bases and J by 4 bases, leaving 15 bases between them. The CDR3 consists of 15 residues. Here the CDR3 reads CASSMAAGVFYGYTF. The DNA for the CDR3 is TGTGCCAGTAGTATGGCGGCAGGGGTCTTCTATGGCTACACCTTC.

This clone was seen only a few times. The chain recombines TRBV27 with TRBJ1-5; no clear D gene. Germline CDR1 reads MNHEY; CDR2 reads SMNVEV (reference sequence). The CDR3 extends over 14 amino acids. V lost 5 bases to trimming and J lost 5 bases, with 13 bases between them. CDR3 loop: CASSPWVGDQPQHF. Written as DNA, the CDR3 is TGTGCCAGCAGTCCCTGGGTAGGAGATCAGCCCCAGCATTTT.

The sample holds a few counts of this clone. The CDR3 protein is CASSFPSGRATDTQYF. In DNA form, the CDR3 reads TGTGCCAGCAGCTTCCCAAGCGGGAGAGCCACAGATACGCAGTATTTT. This chain joins TRBV7-2 and TRBJ2-3, with 8 bases lining up with TRBD2. With 3 bases clipped from V and 2 bases from J, the junction kept 7 bases outside the gene matches. The CDR3 has 16 residues. CDR1 is SGHTA, CDR2 FQGNSA, per germline.

Concerning this clone itself: At one end, the junction sequence differs from germline, possibly due to a read error. The CDR3 DNA is TGCGCCAGCAGCCGTCAACAGGGGGCGGGCGAGCAGTACTTC. Protein product: CASSRQQGAGEQYF. The genes are TRBV7-2 and TRBJ2-7, with 9 bases lining up with TRBD1. The germline V gene has CDR1 SGHTA and CDR2 FQGNSA. The CDR3 sequence is 14 residues long.

The J gene is TRBJ2-4, the V gene TRBV9, with D perhaps matching TRBD2 (5 bases). The CDR3 has 12 amino acids. With 1 base removed from V and 10 bases from J, the gap between germline ends came to 9 bases. Germline CDR1 reads SGDLS; CDR2 reads YYNGEE. The CDR3 here is CASSVTGGIQYF. The CDR3 nucleotides read TGTGCCAGCAGCGTAACCGGCGGGATTCAGTACTTC.

This clone was detected only a few times. The sample holds other DNA sequences that translate to the same CDR3. The V call is TRBV7-2, the J call TRBJ2-3; TRBD1 is a possible D gene (5 bases). Per germline, CDR1 SGHTA and CDR2 FQGNSA. The CDR3 totals 14 residues. V shed 5 bases and J shed 2 bases, with 11 bases lying between them. CDR3 DNA sequence: TGTGCCAGCAGCCTTAGACAGACCACAGATACGCAGTATTTT. Its translation is CASSLRQTTDTQYF.

V usage is TRBV4-1 and J usage is TRBJ1-1; no clear D. CDR1 MGHRA and CDR2 YSYEKL come from the germline V gene. V shed 6 bases and J shed 2 bases, with 16 bases lying between them. The CDR3 runs to 15 residues. This CDR3 reads CASRPNSRDNTEAFF. The CDR3 DNA reads TGCGCCAGCAGACCCAACTCAAGAGATAACACTGAAGCTTTCTTT.

The genes are TRBV29-1 and TRBJ2-3; 7 bases match TRBD1. With 7 bases clipped from V and 2 bases from J, the junction kept 15 bases outside the gene matches. The CDR3 runs 16 residues. Germline V lookup: CDR1 SQVTM, CDR2 ANQGSEA. For the CDR3, the DNA is TGCAGCGCTTGGTCCTCGGACAGGATGAACACAGATACGCAGTATTTT. Protein sequence: CSAWSSDRMNTDTQYF.

CDR3 residues: CSVSVSNTEAFF. The CDR3 coding sequence is TGCAGCGTTTCGGTCTCGAACACTGAAGCTTTCTTT. The rearrangement links TRBV29-1 to TRBJ1-1; D remains unclear. Germline V CDR1 and CDR2: SQVTM, ANQGSEA. This CDR3 spans 12 amino acids. V lost 5 bases and J 1 base, leaving 8 bases between the germline ends. Full variable domain (remainder filled in from reference TRBV29-1 and TRBJ1-1): SAVISQKPSRDICQRGTSLTIQCQVDSQVTMMFWYRQQPGQSLTLIATANQGSEATYESGFVIDKFPISRPNLTFSTLTVSNMSPEDSSIYLCSVSVSNTEAFFGQGTRLTVV.

Only a few counts were recorded for this clone. V is TRBV28 and J is TRBJ2-7, with 8 bases aligning to TRBD1. Per the germline V gene, CDR1 is MDHEN and CDR2 is SYDVKM. CDR3 length equals 15 residues. V dropped 2 bases and J dropped 3; count of bases not matched to a gene: 6. This CDR3 reads CASSLSGRGLYEQYF. CDR3 coding DNA: TGTGCCAGCAGTTTAAGCGGCAGGGGGCTCTACGAGCAGTACTTC.

This clone was counted between two and nine times. This chain joins TRBV25-1 and TRBJ2-7, with 10 positions matching TRBD1. The ends lost 7 bases at V and 7 bases at J; junction bases unmatched: 7. CDR3 size: 13 residues. In germline, CDR1 is MGHDK, CDR2 SYGVNS. CDR3 residues: CASKGQGSSEQYF. The CDR3 nucleotides are TGTGCCAGCAAGGGACAGGGGTCGTCAGAGCAGTACTTC.

This clone was found once. The chain links TRBV28 to TRBJ1-2; D is uncertain. Trimming removed 7 bases at V and 7 bases at J, with 13 bases between. Germline CDR1 reads MDHEN; CDR2 reads SYDVKM. The CDR3 loop spans 12 amino acids. This CDR3 reads CASNGPPGGYTF. Written as DNA, the CDR3 is TGTGCCAGCAATGGTCCCCCGGGTGGCTACACCTTC.

This clone occurred a few times. The rearrangement joins TRBV5-1 to TRBJ2-1; D remains ambiguous. V lost 0 bases, J lost 2 bases, and 9 bases lay in between. From germline, CDR1 is SGHRS and CDR2 YFSETQ. The CDR3 totals 15 residues. CDR3 sequence: CASSLDQKTYNEQFF. CDR3 DNA: TGCGCCAGCAGCTTGGATCAGAAAACCTACAATGAGCAGTTCTTC.

V gene TRBV18 combines with J gene TRBJ2-6; perhaps TRBD1 as D (6 bases). Germline V gene data show CDR1 as KGHSH and CDR2 as LQKENI. Trimming removed 2 bases from V and 0 bases from J, with 14 bases in between. This CDR3 spans 18 amino acids. Here the CDR3 reads CASSPGVGQLSGANVLTF. In DNA form, the CDR3 reads TGTGCCAGCTCACCAGGCGTAGGACAGCTCTCTGGGGCCAACGTCCTGACTTTC.

V and J are TRBV18 and TRBJ2-7; D remains ambiguous. The CDR3 consists of 13 residues. The V and J ends lost 6 bases and 1 base respectively, with 10 bases between them. From germline, CDR1 is KGHSH and CDR2 LQKENI. The CDR3: CASSEAESYEQYF. CDR3 nucleotides: TGTGCCAGCTCTGAGGCAGAGTCCTACGAGCAGTACTTC.

This chain connects TRBV9 to TRBJ2-1; 8 bases line up with TRBD2. The V gene end was trimmed by 0 bases and the J gene end by 4 bases; junction bases not matched to a gene: 6. The germline V gene has CDR1 SGDLS and CDR2 YYNGEE. CDR3 length equals 16 residues. The CDR3 DNA sequence: TGTGCCAGCAGCGTAGGAGGGAGCGGGAGATACAATGAGCAGTTCTTC. Its translation: CASSVGGSGRYNEQFF.